The 17 T cell receptor beta chains given below trace back to one sample, sequenced in a study of control samples from healthy donors and cancer patients. Sequencing was performed with immunoSEQ multiplex PCR; in TCRdb, only in-frame clones are kept and a portion is missing. This table has roughly 88,000 clones, around 81% appearing once. Material: blood. These receptors were taken from a man aged 25 to 40 in good health.

This chain connects TRBV15 to TRBJ2-1, with D perhaps TRBD2 (5 bases). In germline, CDR1 is LNHNV, CDR2 YYDKDF (reference sequence). The V gene lost 3 bases and the J gene lost 7 bases, with 13 bases spanning the gap. The CDR3 spans 14 residues. The CDR3 region is CATSSERLANEQFF. In nucleotides, the CDR3 is TGTGCCACCAGCAGTGAACGCTTAGCGAATGAGCAGTTCTTC. Based on the CDR3 plus reference TRBV15 and TRBJ2-1, the full variable domain is DAMVIQNPRYQVTQFGKPVTLSCSQTLNHNVMYWYQQKSSQAPKLLFHYYDKDFNNEADTPDNFQSRRPNTSFCFLDIRSPGLGDTAMYLCATSSERLANEQFFGPGTRLTVL.

This sequence joins TRBV6-5 and TRBJ1-2; TRBD1 is a possible D gene (5 bases). This CDR3 region has 12 residues. The germline V gene encodes CDR1 MNHEY and CDR2 SVGAGI. V lost 9 bases and J 5 bases, leaving 13 bases between the germline ends. The CDR3 coding sequence is TGTGCCAGTACCAGGGAGTGGTATGGCTACACCTTC. It specifies CASTREWYGYTF.

This chain connects TRBV4-1 to TRBJ2-7, with TRBD2 as a possible D gene (5 bases). The germline CDR1 and CDR2 sequences are MGHRA and YSYEKL. V lost 1 base, J lost 3 bases, and 13 bases lay in between. The CDR3 covers 15 residues. The CDR3 protein is CASSQVHADYYEQYF. CDR3 nucleotides: TGCGCCAGCAGCCAAGTCCACGCCGACTACTACGAGCAGTACTTC.

Note on this clone: Other DNA sequences in this specimen translate into the identical CDR3. V gene TRBV29-1 combines with J gene TRBJ1-2; D possibly corresponds to TRBD1 (5 bases). The V gene lost 7 bases and the J gene lost 6 bases, with 9 bases spanning the gap. The CDR3 has 10 residues. The germline V gene has CDR1 SQVTM and CDR2 ANQGSEA. This chain's CDR3 is CSAGGDGYTF. Here the CDR3 DNA reads TGCAGCGCTGGGGGGGATGGCTACACCTTC.

The chain couples TRBV30 to TRBJ1-2; a possible D gene is TRBD1 (6 bases). The CDR3 totals 11 residues. V gave up 7 bases and J gave up 2 bases, with 8 bases separating them. The germline gives CDR1 GTSNPN, CDR2 SVGIG (reference sequence). Here the CDR3 reads CAFQGNYGYTF. The CDR3 nucleotides are TGTGCCTTCCAGGGGAACTATGGCTACACCTTC. The full variable domain, in which reference TRBV30 and TRBJ1-2 provide the parts outside the CDR3, is SQTIHQWPATLVQPVGSPLSLECTVEGTSNPNLYWYRQAAGRGLQLLFYSVGIGQISSEVPQNLSASRPQDRQFILSSKKLLLSDSGFYLCAFQGNYGYTFGSGTRLTVV.

The V call is TRBV28, the J call TRBJ2-2; a possible D gene is TRBD1 (6 bases). The germline V gene encodes CDR1 MDHEN and CDR2 SYDVKM. The germline V and J ends were trimmed by 3 bases and 5 bases, with 16 bases remaining between them. The CDR3 has 16 amino acids. CDR3 sequence (DNA): TGTGCCAGCAGTTTCTTTAGGGGGTGGGGAACCGGGGAGCTGTTTTTT. Encoded protein: CASSFFRGWGTGELFF.

The rearrangement uses TRBV6-5 and TRBJ2-3; 7 bases map to TRBD2. CDR1 MNHEY and CDR2 SVGAGI come from the germline V gene. J lost 0 bases, V lost 5 bases, and 5 bases had no gene match. This CDR3 is 15 amino acids long. The CDR3 DNA sequence: TGTGCCAGCAGTCTGGAGCGGGGTAGCACAGATACGCAGTATTTT. It yields the protein CASSLERGSTDTQYF.

V usage is TRBV29-1 and J usage is TRBJ1-2, with D uncertain. The CDR3 consists of 14 residues. Trimming removed 5 bases from V and 6 bases from J, with 19 bases in between. Germline V gene sequence: CDR1 SQVTM, CDR2 ANQGSEA. CDR3: CSVRSSTGKDGYTF. CDR3 bases: TGCAGCGTTAGGTCGAGTACGGGGAAGGATGGCTACACCTTC.

The chain combines TRBV4-1 with TRBJ1-2; 7 bases align to TRBD1. This CDR3 spans 12 amino acids. The V and J ends lost 8 bases and 8 bases, in that order; junction bases with no gene match: 8. Germline V gene data show CDR1 as MGHRA and CDR2 as YSYEKL. For the CDR3, the DNA is TGCGCCAGCCGCTCACCAGGGGGGGGCTACACCTTC. It yields the protein CASRSPGGGYTF.

For this clone: The sample contains more than one DNA sequence encoding this CDR3. The chain employs TRBV6-5 and TRBJ1-1, with a weak D call TRBD1 (5 bases). The CDR3 totals 13 residues. The V end lost 6 bases, the J end lost 1 base, and 9 bases lay between the germline ends. The germline V gene has CDR1 MNHEY and CDR2 SVGAGI. CDR3 in DNA: TGTGCCAGCAGACCTACAGGGAACACTGAAGCTTTCTTT. This gives the protein CASRPTGNTEAFF.

The chain employs TRBV3-1 (or the pseudogene TRBV3-2) and TRBJ2-5, with D maybe TRBD1 (6 bases). This CDR3 region has 15 residues. Germline CDR1 reads LGHDT; CDR2 reads YNNKEL (reference sequence). Trimming took off 4 bases at V and 0 bases at J, with 12 bases between the two ends. The CDR3 region is CASSLTRTDQETQYF. The CDR3 DNA sequence: TGTGCCAGCAGCCTTACTCGGACAGACCAAGAGACCCAGTACTTC.

This chain uses TRBV2 with TRBJ1-3; D is ambiguous. V lost 4 bases and J lost 2, with 3 bases in between. The CDR3 has 12 residues. In germline, CDR1 is SNHLY, CDR2 FYNNEI. The CDR3 here is CASSATGNTIYF. Written as DNA, the CDR3 is TGTGCCAGCAGTGCGACTGGAAACACCATATATTTT.

The chain is built from TRBV19 and TRBJ1-2; D is ambiguous. Germline CDR1 is LNHDA and CDR2 is SQIVND (reference sequence). CDR3 length: 13 residues. V lost 9 bases and J lost 5, with 16 bases in between. The CDR3 loop is CASKLRERYGYTF. The CDR3 region has the DNA TGTGCCAGCAAGTTACGGGAGAGGTATGGCTACACCTTC.

This clone was recorded once. V is TRBV5-1 and J is TRBJ2-5, with TRBD1 identical over 7 bases. This CDR3 region has 14 residues. V gave up 2 bases and J gave up 5 bases; unmatched junction bases: 6. CDR1 SGHRS and CDR2 YFSETQ come from the germline V gene. The CDR3 region is CASSFRQGYETQYF. CDR3 nucleotides: TGCGCCAGCAGCTTTAGACAGGGATACGAGACCCAGTACTTC.

V is TRBV18 and J is TRBJ2-3; D tentatively fits TRBD1 or TRBD2 (5 bases each). V was clipped by 6 bases and J by 1 base, with 11 bases between them. Germline V gene sequence: CDR1 KGHSH, CDR2 LQKENI. This CDR3 has 14 residues. The CDR3 region has the DNA TGTGCCAGCTCCGGGACCCTAGGCACAGATACGCAGTATTTT. It encodes CASSGTLGTDTQYF. Full variable domain (missing parts from reference TRBV18 and TRBJ2-3): NAGVMQNPRHLVRRRGQEARLRCSPMKGHSHVYWYRQLPEEGLKFMVYLQKENIIDESGMPKERFSAEFPKEGPSILRIQQVVRGDSAAYFCASSGTLGTDTQYFGPGTRLTVL.

V gene TRBV11-2 combines with J gene TRBJ1-6, with 7 bases matching TRBD1. Germline CDR1 reads SGHAT; CDR2 reads FQNNGV. Trimming took 5 bases from V and 4 from J; bases not matched to a gene: 2. CDR3 size: 14 residues. CDR3 DNA: TGTGCCAGCAGCAGGGGACAGTATAATTCACCCCTCCACTTT. As protein: CASSRGQYNSPLHF.

The gene calls are TRBV18 and TRBJ2-7, with TRBD1 matching 7 bases. This CDR3 contains 14 residues. V lost 3 bases and J lost 3; bases outside the gene matches: 5. CDR1 is KGHSH and CDR2 is LQKENI in the germline V gene. The CDR3: CASSPRQGHYEQYF. The CDR3 nucleotides read TGTGCCAGCTCACCGAGACAGGGTCACTACGAGCAGTACTTC.